This T cell receptor (beta chain) was found in a study of a mutant IDH1 vaccine in newly diagnosed glioma. Turning to the study itself: Onset of vaccination occurred 4-6 weeks following radiotherapy alone, or with temozolomide cycles.

Note on this clone: Its antigen remains unknown.

V lost 5 bases and J lost 7, with 15 bases in between. The CDR3 runs 13 residues. Germline V gene lookup returns CDR1 SEHNR and CDR2 FQNEAQ (reference sequence). Indicated time point: week 35, safety follow-up. Vaccination comprised doses that each held 300 ug of mutant IDH1 20-mer peptide, plus topical imiquimod. Clones were sequenced by immunoSEQ multiplex PCR, and TCRdb holds only the in-frame ones, with some missing. The sample holds roughly 32,000 clones, roughly 80% seen once. The V gene is TRBV7-9, the J gene TRBJ2-7, with D possibly TRBD2 on 5 matching bases. The sequences come from PBMCs, collected from a glioma patient whose treatment included an IDH1 peptide vaccine. The source is a woman aged 25 to 45 with glioma. Some clones in this sample may be carry-over from other donors' samples. CDR3: CASSPHPGNEQYF. For the CDR3, the DNA is TGTGCCAGCAGCCCCCACCCCGGGAATGAGCAGTACTTC. The entire variable domain, with the rest obtained from reference TRBV7-9 and TRBJ2-7, is as follows: DTGVSQNPRHKITKRGQNVTFRCDPISEHNRLYWYRQTLGQGPEFLTYFQNEAQLEKSRLLSDRFSAERPKGSFSTLEIQRTEQGDSAMYLCASSPHPGNEQYFGPGTRLTVT.